This entry lists 19 T cell receptor beta chains sequenced from one sample in a study of cytomegalovirus exposure and HLA in healthy donors. Researchers ran the PCR with 60 Vbeta and 13 Jbeta primers. Libraries were prepared by immunoSEQ multiplex PCR; TCRdb keeps only in-frame clonotypes and omits some of them. The sample has around 100,000 clones, approximately 80% seen once. The source material was PBMCs. These TCRs come from a man aged 25 to 40 in good health and CMV-seropositive.

The chain uses TRBV12-5 and TRBJ2-2; a possible D gene is TRBD2 (6 bases). Looked up from germline, CDR1 is LGHNT and CDR2 is FRNRAP. The CDR3 has 18 amino acids. Trimming removed 1 base at V and 7 bases at J, with 22 bases between. CDR3 in DNA: TGTGCTAGTGGTTTGGGCTTCTTTGGGGGGAGTTCCCACGGGGAGCTGTTTTTT. Encoded protein: CASGLGFFGGSSHGELFF.

The genes are TRBV9 and TRBJ2-5; D is possibly TRBD1 (5 bases). Near its end, the DNA agrees better with TRBJ2-7, so the J call may be wrong. The germline V gene has CDR1 SGDLS and CDR2 YYNGEE. The CDR3 consists of 12 residues. The CDR3 region has the DNA TGTGCCAGCAGCGGGACAACCTACGAGCAGTACTTC. Residues: CASSGTTYEQYF.

The rearrangement links TRBV18 to TRBJ2-1, with TRBD2 matching 10 bases. V was clipped by 3 bases and J by 5 bases; unmatched bases: 16. Germline CDR1 reads KGHSH; CDR2 reads LQKENI. This CDR3 has 19 amino acids. CDR3: CASSPRTSGPGSRHNEQFF. For the CDR3, the DNA is TGTGCCAGCTCACCCCGGACTAGCGGACCCGGGAGTAGGCACAATGAGCAGTTCTTC.

This sequence joins TRBV30 and TRBJ2-7; the D gene is possibly TRBD2 (6 bases). The CDR3 length is 16 residues. The V end lost 4 bases, the J end lost 5 bases, and 24 bases lay between the germline ends. CDR1 is GTSNPN and CDR2 is SVGIG in the germline V gene (reference sequence). CDR3 sequence reads: CAWTRGGAGIINEQYF. CDR3 nucleotide sequence: TGTGCCTGGACACGAGGAGGGGCGGGGATTATCAACGAGCAGTACTTC. Complete variable domain (other parts from reference TRBV30 and TRBJ2-7): SQTIHQWPATLVQPVGSPLSLECTVEGTSNPNLYWYRQAAGRGLQLLFYSVGIGQISSEVPQNLSASRPQDRQFILSSKKLLLSDSGFYLCAWTRGGAGIINEQYFGPGTRLTVT.

V is TRBV10-2 and J is TRBJ2-7; TRBD2 aligns across 7 bases. The CDR3 length is 12 residues. CDR1 WSHSY and CDR2 SAAADI come from the germline V gene. J gave up 4 bases and V 8 bases, and 5 bases lay outside the gene matches. CDR3 nucleotide sequence: TGCGCCAGCGGGAGGGCCTTATACGAGCAGTACTTC. Amino acids: CASGRALYEQYF.

This rearrangement joins TRBV7-2 to TRBJ2-7; 8 bases agree with TRBD2. The CDR3 contains 15 residues. V trimming: 3 bases; J trimming: 3 bases; junction bases outside the gene matches: 7. Germline V gene sequence: CDR1 SGHTA, CDR2 FQGNSA. CDR3 DNA: TGTGCCAGCAGCTTCGGACTAGCCACTAGCTACGAGCAGTACTTC. Encoded protein: CASSFGLATSYEQYF.

V gene TRBV28 combines with J gene TRBJ1-5; D uncertain. CDR1 is MDHEN, CDR2 SYDVKM, per germline. Trimming took off 3 bases at V and 4 bases at J, with 13 bases between the two ends. The CDR3 has 15 amino acids. CDR3 nucleotide sequence: TGTGCCAGCAGTTTGGCCCTTGACTGGAATCAGCCCCAGCATTTT. Translating gives CASSLALDWNQPQHF.

The chain links TRBV10-3 to TRBJ2-5, with D perhaps matching TRBD2 (5 bases). CDR3 size: 14 residues. The V gene's germline CDR1 is ENHRY and CDR2 SYGVKD. Trimming removed 8 bases from V and 11 bases from J, with 24 bases in between. CDR3 loop: CAIASLGMSGEQYF. In DNA form, the CDR3 reads TGTGCCATCGCCAGCCTAGGGATGTCTGGGGAGCAGTACTTC.

The chain couples TRBV18 to TRBJ2-1; D remains unclear. This CDR3 is 14 amino acids long. Per the germline V gene, CDR1 is KGHSH and CDR2 is LQKENI. The V end lost 3 bases, the J end lost 5 bases, and 11 bases lay between the germline ends. CDR3 in DNA: TGTGCCAGCTCACCCCTAACTTCGGACAATGAGCAGTTCTTC. The encoded protein is CASSPLTSDNEQFF.

The chain couples TRBV7-8 to TRBJ2-1; 7 nucleotides match TRBD2. The ends lost 4 bases at V and 3 bases at J; junction bases unmatched: 9. This CDR3 is built from 16 residues. CDR1 SGHVS and CDR2 FQNEAQ come from the germline V gene. CDR3 coding DNA: TGTGCCAGCAGCTCGCTAGCGGAGATCCTCTACAATGAGCAGTTCTTC. Translating it yields CASSSLAEILYNEQFF. Full variable domain (rest looked up from reference TRBV7-8 and TRBJ2-1): GAGVSQSPRYKVAKRGQDVALRCDPISGHVSLFWYQQALGQGPEFLTYFQNEAQLDKSGLPSDRFFAERPEGSVSTLKIQRTQQEDSAVYLCASSSLAEILYNEQFFGPGTRLTVL.

This clone appeared a single time. The rearrangement joins TRBV5-1 to TRBJ2-1; 8 bases are a match to TRBD2. Looked up from germline, CDR1 is SGHRS and CDR2 is YFSETQ. This CDR3 has 17 amino acids. V was clipped by 0 bases and J by 6 bases; unmatched bases: 11. The CDR3 nucleotides read TGCGCCAGCAGCTTGGGGACTAGCAGCCCGCTCATCAATGAGCAGTTCTTC. Translated: CASSLGTSSPLINEQFF. The whole variable domain, filled in from reference TRBV5-1 and TRBJ2-1, reads KAGVTQTPRYLIKTRGQQVTLSCSPISGHRSVSWYQQTPGQGLQFLFEYFSETQRNKGNFPGRFSGRQFSNSRSEMNVSTLELGDSALYLCASSLGTSSPLINEQFFGPGTRLTVL.

CDR3 sequence: CASSPPSVAEAFF. Here the CDR3 DNA reads TGTGCCAGCAGCCCACCGTCGGTGGCTGAAGCTTTCTTT. The gene calls are TRBV7-9 and TRBJ1-1, with D unclear. V lost 5 bases and J 6 bases, leaving 13 bases between the germline ends. This CDR3 is 13 amino acids long. In germline, CDR1 is SEHNR, CDR2 FQNEAQ (reference sequence). Combining the CDR3 with reference TRBV7-9 and TRBJ1-1 gives the whole variable domain DTGVSQNPRHKITKRGQNVTFRCDPISEHNRLYWYRQTLGQGPEFLTYFQNEAQLEKSRLLSDRFSAERPKGSFSTLEIQRTEQGDSAMYLCASSPPSVAEAFFGQGTRLTVV.

V gene TRBV4-3 combines with J gene TRBJ2-3, with 11 bases fitting TRBD2. CDR3 size: 18 residues. After removal of 1 base from V and 1 base from J, the junction contained 7 bases not matched to a gene. Germline CDR1 LGHNA, CDR2 YSLEER. In DNA, the CDR3 is TGCGCCAGCAGCCAAGTGGGTAGCGGGAGGGCCCGCACAGATACGCAGTATTTT. This translates into CASSQVGSGRARTDTQYF.

This rearrangement joins TRBV5-1 to TRBJ2-1, with 8 bases lining up with TRBD2. Per the germline V gene, CDR1 is SGHRS and CDR2 is YFSETQ. Trimming at V came to 6 bases and at J to 3 bases, leaving 8 bases not matched to a gene. This CDR3 has 15 amino acids. The CDR3: CASKVREGFYNEQFF. As DNA, the CDR3 is TGCGCCAGCAAAGTACGGGAGGGGTTCTACAATGAGCAGTTCTTC. Using reference TRBV5-1 and TRBJ2-1 for the parts outside the CDR3, the full variable domain is KAGVTQTPRYLIKTRGQQVTLSCSPISGHRSVSWYQQTPGQGLQFLFEYFSETQRNKGNFPGRFSGRQFSNSRSEMNVSTLELGDSALYLCASKVREGFYNEQFFGPGTRLTVL.

The CDR3 sequence: CASSPGTSGTTDTQYF. CDR3 coding DNA: TGTGCCAGCAGCCCCGGGACTAGCGGGACGACAGATACGCAGTATTTT. V and J are TRBV28 and TRBJ2-3; 13 positions match TRBD2. The germline gives CDR1 MDHEN, CDR2 SYDVKM. With 6 bases clipped from V and 3 bases from J, the junction kept 6 bases outside the gene matches. CDR3 length: 16 residues.

V and J are TRBV6-6 and TRBJ2-2; 9 bases map to TRBD1. The CDR3 loop spans 14 amino acids. The V gene end was trimmed by 7 bases and the J gene end by 5 bases; junction bases not matched to a gene: 5. The germline CDR1 and CDR2 sequences are MNHNY and SVGAGI (reference sequence). In nucleotides, the CDR3 is TGTGCCAGCAAAGGGACAGGGAGGACCGGGGAGCTGTTTTTT. This encodes CASKGTGRTGELFF.

The chain combines TRBV5-4 with TRBJ2-2; TRBD2 matches 8 bases. V lost 4 bases and J lost 1; bases outside the gene matches: 3. CDR1 SGHNT and CDR2 YYREEE come from the germline V gene (reference sequence). The CDR3 has 15 amino acids. The CDR3 sequence: CASSPGGGNTGELFF. CDR3 bases: TGTGCCAGCAGCCCGGGAGGGGGGAACACCGGGGAGCTGTTTTTT.

The V gene is TRBV18, the J gene TRBJ2-7, with TRBD1 identical over 8 bases. This CDR3 contains 12 residues. Per the germline V gene, CDR1 is KGHSH and CDR2 is LQKENI. The V gene end was trimmed by 6 bases and the J gene end by 4 bases; junction bases not matched to a gene: 2. Written as DNA, the CDR3 is TGTGCCAGCTCCGGGACAGGTTACGAGCAGTACTTC. Protein product: CASSGTGYEQYF. The full variable domain, its missing parts supplied by reference TRBV18 and TRBJ2-7, is NAGVMQNPRHLVRRRGQEARLRCSPMKGHSHVYWYRQLPEEGLKFMVYLQKENIIDESGMPKERFSAEFPKEGPSILRIQQVVRGDSAAYFCASSGTGYEQYFGPGTRLTVT.

This clone was observed once. The V and J genes are TRBV2 and TRBJ2-2, with 9 bases lining up with TRBD2. From germline, CDR1 is SNHLY and CDR2 FYNNEI. J lost 7 bases, V lost 5 bases, and 5 bases had no gene match. The CDR3 is made up of 14 amino acids. The CDR3 coding sequence is TGTGCCAGCAGTTTAGCGGGAGCAGGCGGGGAGCTGTTTTTT. It codes for CASSLAGAGGELFF.